A selection of T cell receptor beta chains follows, all from one sample in a study of blood T cells in healthy people across ages. TCRdb reprocessed the 5' RACE reads via MiXCR and lists one record per CDR3 protein. Of just over 1 million distinct CDR3 sequences listed, 40% to 50% are singletons. The sample taken for sequencing was blood. The source is a woman aged 60 to 75 in good health. The CDR3 runs from the conserved cysteine through the conserved F or W. The D gene is left open where the match is weak. A row's size may be missing; if present it is once, few, many or a size class.

D	V	size	J	CDR3	DNA
.	TRBV28	.	TRBJ2-6	CASSPQGMGSGANVLTF	TGTGCCAGCAGCCCCCAGGGGATGGGCTCTGGGGCCAACGTCCTGACTTTC
TRBD1	TRBV20-1	.	TRBJ2-2	CSATQGTGELFF	TGCAGTGCCACACAGGGGACCGGGGAGCTGTTTTTT
TRBD2	TRBV20-1	.	TRBJ2-2	CSAKPVGRAVTGELFF	TGCAGTGCCAAGCCTGTGGGGAGGGCCGTCACCGGGGAGCTGTTTTTT
TRBD2	TRBV11-2	.	TRBJ2-1	CASGSGTSGRTYNEQFF	TGTGCCAGCGGCTCGGGGACTAGCGGGAGAACCTACAATGAGCAGTTCTTC
TRBD2	TRBV6-5	.	TRBJ2-7	CASSQTSGGEQYF	TGTGCCAGCAGTCAAACTAGCGGGGGTGAGCAGTACTTC
.	TRBV9	.	TRBJ2-1	CASSPHRGASEQFF	TGTGCCAGCAGCCCCCATAGGGGGGCTAGTGAGCAGTTCTTC
.	TRBV27	few	TRBJ2-2	CASSDKGGFTGELFF	TGTGCCAGCAGTGACAAAGGGGGGTTCACCGGGGAGCTGTTTTTT
TRBD2	TRBV6-1	.	TRBJ2-3	CASSERSSGSLDTQYF	TGTGCCAGCAGTGAAAGGTCTAGCGGGAGTTTGGATACGCAGTATTTT
.	TRBV5-4	.	TRBJ2-5	CASSAVNNQETQYF	TGTGCCAGCAGCGCAGTGAATAACCAAGAGACCCAGTACTTC
.	TRBV12-3/TRBV12-4	.	TRBJ1-1	CASSYSGRQNTEAFF	TGTGCCAGCAGCTATTCTGGTCGGCAGAACACTGAAGCTTTCTTT
.	TRBV13	few	TRBJ2-1	CASSPVTNTYNEQFF	TGTGCCAGCAGCCCTGTCACAAATACTTACAATGAGCAGTTCTTC
.	TRBV29-1	.	TRBJ2-3	CSVRQVGADTQYF	TGCAGCGTTAGACAGGTCGGCGCAGATACGCAGTATTTT
TRBD1	TRBV5-1	few	TRBJ1-2	CASSSTGTVDGYTF	TGCGCCAGCAGCTCTACCGGGACAGTCGATGGCTACACCTTC
TRBD1	TRBV27	.	TRBJ2-5	CASSWTGYEETQYF	TGTGCCAGCAGCTGGACAGGGTACGAAGAGACCCAGTACTTC
TRBD1	TRBV28	few	TRBJ1-4	CAIATDRGGEKLFF	TGTGCCATCGCGACGGACAGGGGGGGAGAAAAACTGTTTTTT